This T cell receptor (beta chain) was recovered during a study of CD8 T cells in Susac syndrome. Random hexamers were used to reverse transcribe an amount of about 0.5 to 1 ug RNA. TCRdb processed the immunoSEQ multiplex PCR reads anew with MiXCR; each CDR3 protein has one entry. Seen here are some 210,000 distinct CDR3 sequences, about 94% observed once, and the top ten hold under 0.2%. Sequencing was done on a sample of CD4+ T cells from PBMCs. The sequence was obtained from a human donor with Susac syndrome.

As DNA, the CDR3 is TGCAGCGTTGGGTCGGCGTGGACAGATACGCAGTATTTT. Protein product: CSVGSAWTDTQYF. The rearrangement joins TRBV29-1 to TRBJ2-3; D is unresolved. The length of the CDR3 is 13 residues. The germline V gene encodes CDR1 SQVTM and CDR2 ANQGSEA. Trimming took 4 bases from V and 3 from J, leaving 11 bases between them.